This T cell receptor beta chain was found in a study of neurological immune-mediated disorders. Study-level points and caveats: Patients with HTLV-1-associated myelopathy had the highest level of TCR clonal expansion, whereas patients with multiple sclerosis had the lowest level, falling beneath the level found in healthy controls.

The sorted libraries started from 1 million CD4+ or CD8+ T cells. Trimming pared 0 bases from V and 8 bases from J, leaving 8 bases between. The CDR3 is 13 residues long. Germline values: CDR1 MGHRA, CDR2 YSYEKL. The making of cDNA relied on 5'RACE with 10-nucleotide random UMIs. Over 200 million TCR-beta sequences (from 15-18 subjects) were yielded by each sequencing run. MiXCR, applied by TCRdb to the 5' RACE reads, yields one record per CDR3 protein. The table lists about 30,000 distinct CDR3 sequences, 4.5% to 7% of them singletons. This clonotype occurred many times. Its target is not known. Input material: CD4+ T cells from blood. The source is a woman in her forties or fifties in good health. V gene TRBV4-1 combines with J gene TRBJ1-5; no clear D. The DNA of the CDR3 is TGCGCCAGCAGCCAAGATGTGGGGAAGCCCCAGCATTTT. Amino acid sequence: CASSQDVGKPQHF.